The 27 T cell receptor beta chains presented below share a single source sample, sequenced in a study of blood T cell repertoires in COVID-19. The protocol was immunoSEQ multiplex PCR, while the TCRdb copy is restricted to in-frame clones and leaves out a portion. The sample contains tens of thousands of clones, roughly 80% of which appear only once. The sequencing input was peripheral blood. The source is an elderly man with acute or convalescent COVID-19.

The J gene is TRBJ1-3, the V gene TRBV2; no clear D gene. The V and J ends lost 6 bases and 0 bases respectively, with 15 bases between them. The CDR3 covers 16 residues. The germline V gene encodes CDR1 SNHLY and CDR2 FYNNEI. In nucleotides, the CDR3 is TGTGCCAGCAGAGCCCCCGGGGTATACTCTGGAAACACCATATATTTT. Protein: CASRAPGVYSGNTIYF.

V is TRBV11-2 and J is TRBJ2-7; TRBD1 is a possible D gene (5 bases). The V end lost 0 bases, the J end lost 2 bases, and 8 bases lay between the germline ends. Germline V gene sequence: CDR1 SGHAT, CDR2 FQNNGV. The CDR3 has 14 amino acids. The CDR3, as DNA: TGTGCCAGCAGCTTAGACAGGGAAGCCTACGAGCAGTACTTC. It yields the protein CASSLDREAYEQYF.

The CDR3 coding sequence is TGCGCCAGCAGCCAAGGGACATTCGGAAACACCATATATTTT. Amino acids: CASSQGTFGNTIYF. This rearrangement joins TRBV5-1 to TRBJ1-3; possibly TRBD1 for D (6 bases). The CDR3 totals 14 residues. The V gene's germline CDR1 is SGHRS and CDR2 YFSETQ. V lost 4 bases and J 4 bases, leaving 12 bases between the germline ends.

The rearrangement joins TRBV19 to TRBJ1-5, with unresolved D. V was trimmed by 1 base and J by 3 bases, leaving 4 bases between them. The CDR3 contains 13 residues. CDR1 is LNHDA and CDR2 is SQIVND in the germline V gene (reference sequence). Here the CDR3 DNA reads TGTGCCAGTAGTATAGCCCACAATCAGCCCCAGCATTTT. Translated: CASSIAHNQPQHF.

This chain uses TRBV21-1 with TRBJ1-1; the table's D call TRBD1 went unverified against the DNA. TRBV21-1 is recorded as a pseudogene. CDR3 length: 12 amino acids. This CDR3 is CALHPRATEAFF. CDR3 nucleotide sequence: TGTGCCTTACATCCCAGGGCCACTGAAGCTTTCTTT.

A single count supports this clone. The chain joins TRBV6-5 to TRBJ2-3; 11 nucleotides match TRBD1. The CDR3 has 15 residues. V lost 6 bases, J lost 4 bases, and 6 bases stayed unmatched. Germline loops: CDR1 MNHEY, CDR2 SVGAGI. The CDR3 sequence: CASSRTGGLADTQYF. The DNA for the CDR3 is TGTGCCAGCAGCCGGACAGGGGGCCTCGCAGATACGCAGTATTTT.

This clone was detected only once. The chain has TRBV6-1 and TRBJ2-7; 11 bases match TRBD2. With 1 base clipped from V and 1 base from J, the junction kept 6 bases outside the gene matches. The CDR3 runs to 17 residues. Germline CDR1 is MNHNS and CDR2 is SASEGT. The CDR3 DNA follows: TGTGCCAGCAGTGAAGGGAATCTAGCGGGAGGATCCTACGAGCAGTACTTC. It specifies CASSEGNLAGGSYEQYF.

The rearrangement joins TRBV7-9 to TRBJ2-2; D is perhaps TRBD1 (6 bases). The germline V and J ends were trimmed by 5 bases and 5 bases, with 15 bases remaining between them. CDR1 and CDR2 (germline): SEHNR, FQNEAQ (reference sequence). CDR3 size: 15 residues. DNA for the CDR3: TGTGCCAGCAGCGAGAATGGGGGCGGAACCGGGGAGCTGTTTTTT. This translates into CASSENGGGTGELFF.

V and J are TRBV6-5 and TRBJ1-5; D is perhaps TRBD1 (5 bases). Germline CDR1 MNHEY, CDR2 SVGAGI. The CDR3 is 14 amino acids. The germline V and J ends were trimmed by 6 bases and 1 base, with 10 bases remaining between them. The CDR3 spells CASRLGGSNQPQHF. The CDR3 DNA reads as TGTGCCAGCAGACTGGGGGGAAGCAATCAGCCCCAGCATTTT.

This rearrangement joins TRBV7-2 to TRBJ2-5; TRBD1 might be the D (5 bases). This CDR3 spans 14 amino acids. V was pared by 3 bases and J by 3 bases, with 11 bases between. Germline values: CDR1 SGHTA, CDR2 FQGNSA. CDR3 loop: CASSLNIGEETQYF. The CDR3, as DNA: TGTGCCAGCAGCTTGAATATAGGGGAAGAGACCCAGTACTTC.

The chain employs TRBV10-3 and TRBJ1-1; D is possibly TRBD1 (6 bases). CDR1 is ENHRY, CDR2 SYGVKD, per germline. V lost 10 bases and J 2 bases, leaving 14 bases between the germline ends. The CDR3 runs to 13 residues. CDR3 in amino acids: CATQGSSNTEAFF. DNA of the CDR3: TGTGCCACCCAGGGGAGTTCCAACACTGAAGCTTTCTTT.

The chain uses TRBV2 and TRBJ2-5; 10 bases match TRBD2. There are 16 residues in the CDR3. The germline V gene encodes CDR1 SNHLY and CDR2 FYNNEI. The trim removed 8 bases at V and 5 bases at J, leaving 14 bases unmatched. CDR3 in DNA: TGTGCCAGCCGGCTTAGCGGGGGGCCCCCGGTCGAGACCCAGTACTTC. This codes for CASRLSGGPPVETQYF.

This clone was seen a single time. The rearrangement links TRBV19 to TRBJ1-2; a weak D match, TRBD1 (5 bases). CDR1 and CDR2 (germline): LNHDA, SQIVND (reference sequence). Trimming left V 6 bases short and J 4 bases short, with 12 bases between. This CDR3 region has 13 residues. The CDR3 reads CASRSQGVYGYTF. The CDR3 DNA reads TGTGCCAGTAGGAGTCAGGGTGTCTATGGCTACACCTTC.

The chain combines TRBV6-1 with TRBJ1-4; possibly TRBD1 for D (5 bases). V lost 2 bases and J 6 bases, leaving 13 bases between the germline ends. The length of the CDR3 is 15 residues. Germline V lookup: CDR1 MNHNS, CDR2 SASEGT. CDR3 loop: CASSELRGKDEKLFF. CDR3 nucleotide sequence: TGTGCCAGCAGTGAATTACGGGGGAAGGATGAAAAACTGTTTTTT.

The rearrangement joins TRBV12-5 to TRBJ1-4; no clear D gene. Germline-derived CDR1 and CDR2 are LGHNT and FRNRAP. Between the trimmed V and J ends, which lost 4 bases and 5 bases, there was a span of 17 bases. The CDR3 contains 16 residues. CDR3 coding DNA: TGTGCTAGTGGTTCCCGCCGTGGGAGTTTAAATGAAAAACTGTTTTTT. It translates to CASGSRRGSLNEKLFF.

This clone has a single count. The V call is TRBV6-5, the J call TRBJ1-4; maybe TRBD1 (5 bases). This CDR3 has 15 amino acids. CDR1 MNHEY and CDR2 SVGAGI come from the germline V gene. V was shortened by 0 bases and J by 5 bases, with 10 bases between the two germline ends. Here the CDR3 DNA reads TGTGCCAGCAGTTACTCGGAGGGGCCAAATGAAAAACTGTTTTTT. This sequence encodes CASSYSEGPNEKLFF.

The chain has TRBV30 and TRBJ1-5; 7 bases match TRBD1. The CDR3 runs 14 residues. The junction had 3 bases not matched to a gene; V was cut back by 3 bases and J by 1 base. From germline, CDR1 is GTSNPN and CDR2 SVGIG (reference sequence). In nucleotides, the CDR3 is TGTGCCTGGAGCGTGGGACAGAGCAATCAGCCCCAGCATTTT. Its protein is CAWSVGQSNQPQHF.

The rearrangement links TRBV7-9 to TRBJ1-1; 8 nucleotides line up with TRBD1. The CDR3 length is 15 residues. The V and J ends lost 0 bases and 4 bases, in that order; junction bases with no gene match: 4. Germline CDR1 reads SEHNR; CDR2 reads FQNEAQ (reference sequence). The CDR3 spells CASSLAGTGVTEAFF. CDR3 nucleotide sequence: TGTGCCAGCAGCTTAGCGGGGACAGGAGTCACTGAAGCTTTCTTT. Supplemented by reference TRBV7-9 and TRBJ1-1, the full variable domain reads DTGVSQNPRHKITKRGQNVTFRCDPISEHNRLYWYRQTLGQGPEFLTYFQNEAQLEKSRLLSDRFSAERPKGSFSTLEIQRTEQGDSAMYLCASSLAGTGVTEAFFGQGTRLTVV.

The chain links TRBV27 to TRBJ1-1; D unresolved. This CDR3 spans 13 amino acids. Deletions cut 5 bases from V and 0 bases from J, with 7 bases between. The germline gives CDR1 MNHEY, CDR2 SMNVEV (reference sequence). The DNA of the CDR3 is TGTGCCAGCAGTCTCTATATGAACACTGAAGCTTTCTTT. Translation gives CASSLYMNTEAFF.

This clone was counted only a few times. This chain's CDR3 is CASSLMASGGAGTGELFF. In DNA form, the CDR3 reads TGCGCCAGCAGCTTGATGGCTAGCGGGGGGGCCGGAACCGGGGAGCTGTTTTTT. V and J are TRBV5-1 and TRBJ2-2; 12 nucleotides agree with TRBD2. Per the germline V gene, CDR1 is SGHRS and CDR2 is YFSETQ. The CDR3 has 18 residues. V lost 1 base, J lost 5 bases, and 9 bases stayed unmatched.

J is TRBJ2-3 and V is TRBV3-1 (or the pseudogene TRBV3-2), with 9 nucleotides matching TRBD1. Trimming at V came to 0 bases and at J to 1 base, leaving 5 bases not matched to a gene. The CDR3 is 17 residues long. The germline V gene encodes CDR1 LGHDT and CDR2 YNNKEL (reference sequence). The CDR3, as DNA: TGTGCCAGCAGCCAAGACGTCCGGACAGGGGGCACAGATACGCAGTATTTT. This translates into CASSQDVRTGGTDTQYF.

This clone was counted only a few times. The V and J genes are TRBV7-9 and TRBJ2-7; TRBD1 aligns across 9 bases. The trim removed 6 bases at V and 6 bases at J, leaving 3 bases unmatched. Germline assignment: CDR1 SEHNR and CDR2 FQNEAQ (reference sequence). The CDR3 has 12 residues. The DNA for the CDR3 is TGTGCCAGCAGAAGGACAGGGGCCGAGCAGTACTTC. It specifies CASRRTGAEQYF.

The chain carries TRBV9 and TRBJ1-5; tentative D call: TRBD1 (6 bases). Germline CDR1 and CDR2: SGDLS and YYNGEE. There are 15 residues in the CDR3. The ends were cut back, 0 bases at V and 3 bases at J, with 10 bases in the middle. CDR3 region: CASSVGQGINQPQHF. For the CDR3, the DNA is TGTGCCAGCAGCGTAGGGCAGGGGATCAATCAGCCCCAGCATTTT.

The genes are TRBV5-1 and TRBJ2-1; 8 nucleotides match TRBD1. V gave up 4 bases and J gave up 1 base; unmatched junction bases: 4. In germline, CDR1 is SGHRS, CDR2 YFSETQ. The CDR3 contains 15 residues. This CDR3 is CASSQQGVSYNEQFF. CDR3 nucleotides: TGCGCCAGCAGCCAACAGGGGGTTTCCTACAATGAGCAGTTCTTC.

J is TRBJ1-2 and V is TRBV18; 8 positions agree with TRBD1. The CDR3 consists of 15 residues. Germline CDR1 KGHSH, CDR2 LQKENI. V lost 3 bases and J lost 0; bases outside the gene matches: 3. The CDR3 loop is CASSPRTGSNYGYTF. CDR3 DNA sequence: TGTGCCAGCTCACCCAGGACAGGGTCTAACTATGGCTACACCTTC.

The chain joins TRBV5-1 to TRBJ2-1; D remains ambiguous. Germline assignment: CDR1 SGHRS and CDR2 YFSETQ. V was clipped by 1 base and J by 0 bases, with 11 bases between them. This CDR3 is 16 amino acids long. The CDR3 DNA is TGCGCCAGCAGCTTGAACTTGGTAAGCTCCTACAATGAGCAGTTCTTC. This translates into CASSLNLVSSYNEQFF.

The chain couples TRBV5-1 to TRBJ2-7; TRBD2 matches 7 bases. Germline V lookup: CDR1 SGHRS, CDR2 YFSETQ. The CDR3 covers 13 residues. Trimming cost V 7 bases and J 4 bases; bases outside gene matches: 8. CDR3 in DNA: TGCGCCAGCGGCGAGCGGGGTTCTTACGAGCAGTACTTC. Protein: CASGERGSYEQYF.